This T cell receptor (beta chain) was found in a study of T-cell reconstitution after alpha-beta-depleted transplantation in children. During its preparation, the TCRbeta library received unique molecular identifiers. TCRdb redid the calling of the PCR reads with MiXCR, one entry per CDR3 protein. This table has about 690,000 distinct CDR3 sequences, approximately 16% appearing once. This clonotype was seen a few times. The junction departs from germline at one end; a sequencing error may be responsible. The length of the CDR3 is 17 residues. Germline-derived CDR1 and CDR2 are MNHEY and SMNVEV (reference sequence).

The chain joins TRBV27 to TRBJ1-5; a weak D match, TRBD1 (5 bases). This sequence was found in a human donor who donated a stem cell graft to a child with acute myeloid leukemia. Sample: PBMCs from the stem cell graft donor, taken from the stem cell graft. CDR3 bases: TGTGCCAGCAGCTTATCAGCGGGGGACCGGCCGAATCAGCCCCAGCATTTT. This encodes CASSLSAGDRPNQPQHF.